The T cell receptor beta chain described here comes from a study of early T cells in non-severe SARS-CoV-2 infection. Study details: RNA in bulk from unsorted whole blood was sequenced, and chains were unpaired. Broader study findings: CD4 and private specificities were missed by VDJdb matching, which favored anti-spike CD8 responses.

Each single cDNA molecule received a unique molecular identifier. Each CDR3 protein is one row after TCRdb ran MiXCR on the 5' RACE reads. The table has 65,000 to 85,000 distinct CDR3 sequences, less than 15% seen once. Germline-derived CDR1 and CDR2 are DFQATT and SNEGSKA (reference sequence). The CDR3 consists of 17 residues. Trimming at V came to 0 bases and at J to 6 bases, leaving 10 bases not matched to a gene. Notes on this clonotype: No antigen is known for it.

The rearrangement uses TRBV20-1 and TRBJ2-3, with TRBD2 matching 12 bases. The TCR was taken from an adult who was a healthcare worker with PCR-confirmed SARS-CoV-2 infection or an uninfected control (not recorded which). Source material: whole blood. The CDR3 spells CSARDRSSGGAWDTQYF. In DNA form, the CDR3 reads TGCAGTGCTAGAGATCGGTCTAGCGGGGGGGCGTGGGATACGCAGTATTTT.